The 32 T cell receptor beta chains below were found in one sample sequenced in a study of T cells in Graves' hyperthyroidism and ophthalmopathy. TCR beta CDR3 region amplification was performed from RNA transcripts. An initial round of RT-PCR targeting the TCR CDR3 relied on the HTBI primer set. One entry per CDR3 protein, called by TCRdb with MiXCR from the multiplex PCR reads. The sample lists around 440,000 distinct CDR3 sequences, 15% to 18% occurring once. Material for sequencing was blood. These receptors came from a woman aged 18-30 years with Graves' hyperthyroidism.

The rearrangement uses TRBV5-4 and TRBJ1-6; TRBD1 is a possible D gene (5 bases). The V gene's germline CDR1 is SGHNT and CDR2 YYREEE (reference sequence). V was trimmed by 4 bases and J by 4 bases, leaving 15 bases between them. The CDR3 length is 16 residues. Here the CDR3 DNA reads TGTGCCAGCAGCAACCGGGGACTGACTTATAATTCACCCCTCCACTTT. Amino acid sequence: CASSNRGLTYNSPLHF.

This sequence joins TRBV5-1 and TRBJ1-6, with TRBD1 as a possible D gene (6 bases). The CDR3 length is 15 residues. In germline, CDR1 is SGHRS, CDR2 YFSETQ. V was shortened by 0 bases and J by 7 bases, with 11 bases between the two germline ends. This CDR3 is CASSLGAGDNSPLHF. The CDR3 DNA reads TGCGCCAGCAGCTTGGGGGCAGGGGACAATTCACCCCTCCACTTT.

The V call is TRBV6-5, the J call TRBJ1-4; D ambiguous. Looked up from germline, CDR1 is MNHEY and CDR2 is SVGAGI. The CDR3 covers 15 residues. Trimming shortened V by 2 bases and J by 3 bases, and 10 bases separated the two germline ends. In DNA form, the CDR3 reads TGTGCCAGCAGTTACGAGAGGCCCCCTAATGAAAAACTGTTTTTT. It specifies CASSYERPPNEKLFF.

Concerning this clonotype: At one end the junction does not follow the germline gene, possibly because of a read error. The J gene is TRBJ1-1, the V gene TRBV18; TRBD1 might be the D (6 bases). The CDR3 is made up of 14 amino acids. The germline V gene has CDR1 KGHSH and CDR2 LQKENI. CDR3 region: CANSPGGPDTEAFF. Written as DNA, the CDR3 is TGTGCCAACTCACCGGGGGGCCCGGACACTGAAGCTTTCTTT. Full variable domain (outside the CDR3, taken from reference TRBV18 and TRBJ1-1): NAGVMQNPRHLVRRRGQEARLRCSPMKGHSHVYWYRQLPEEGLKFMVYLQKENIIDESGMPKERFSAEFPKEGPSILRIQQVVRGDSAAYFCANSPGGPDTEAFFGQGTRLTVV.

This clonotype has more than one count but fewer than ten. The genes are TRBV6-4 and TRBJ2-2; D is tentatively TRBD1 or TRBD2 (5 bases each). V was shortened by 3 bases and J by 7 bases, with 9 bases between the two germline ends. From germline, CDR1 is MRHNA and CDR2 SNTAGT. CDR3 length: 13 amino acids. This chain's CDR3 is CASSEMGDGELFF. The CDR3 DNA follows: TGTGCCAGCAGTGAGATGGGGGACGGGGAGCTGTTTTTT.

This chain connects TRBV5-1 to TRBJ1-1; D is unresolved. Germline V lookup: CDR1 SGHRS, CDR2 YFSETQ. This CDR3 spans 13 amino acids. The ends were cut back, 0 bases at V and 3 bases at J, with 6 bases in the middle. The CDR3 region has the DNA TGCGCCAGCAGCTTGGACGCGGACACTGAAGCTTTCTTT. It specifies CASSLDADTEAFF.

This clonotype occurred many times. The chain employs TRBV30 and TRBJ2-7; 7 bases agree with TRBD2. The CDR3 totals 14 residues. V shed 5 bases and J 0 bases; nucleotides not matched to a gene: 7. The germline V gene encodes CDR1 GTSNPN and CDR2 SVGIG (reference sequence). Written as DNA, the CDR3 is TGTGCCTGGTCTACCGGGACTAACTCCTACGAGCAGTACTTC. This translates into CAWSTGTNSYEQYF.

Notes on this clonotype: A much larger clonotype is one base distant, so this may be a read error. The gene calls are TRBV11-2 and TRBJ1-1; 8 nucleotides align to TRBD1. In germline, CDR1 is SGHAT, CDR2 FQNNGV. Trimming took 2 bases from V and 7 from J; bases not matched to a gene: 12. CDR3 length: 16 amino acids. CDR3 nucleotides: TGTGCCAGCAGCTTACATTCGGAGGACAGGGAAGGTGAAGCTTTCTTT. Translated, it gives CASSLHSEDREGEAFF.

This chain uses TRBV7-2 with TRBJ2-1; TRBD2 agrees at 13 bases. V dropped 1 base and J dropped 10; count of bases not matched to a gene: 7. From germline, CDR1 is SGHTA and CDR2 FQGNSA. The CDR3 runs to 16 residues. The CDR3 bases are TGTGCCAGCAGCTTAGAACTTGGACTAGCGGGAGACGAGCAGTTCTTC. It translates to CASSLELGLAGDEQFF.

This clonotype was recorded at least ten times. The V call is TRBV12-3 or TRBV12-4, the J call TRBJ1-1; 7 bases align to TRBD1. The CDR3 totals 13 residues. With V trimmed by 7 bases and J by 11 bases, 13 bases remained unmatched. The CDR3 spells CASIKTGTPPAFF. The CDR3 coding sequence is TGTGCCAGCATCAAGACAGGGACTCCCCCCGCTTTCTTT.

This clonotype was picked up a small number of times. The chain joins TRBV9 to TRBJ1-2; a possible D gene is TRBD1 (6 bases). Germline values: CDR1 SGDLS, CDR2 YYNGEE. The germline V and J ends were trimmed by 3 bases and 14 bases, with 17 bases remaining between them. The length of the CDR3 is 12 residues. The CDR3 loop reads CASSEGGREATF. CDR3 nucleotide sequence: TGTGCCAGCAGCGAGGGGGGCCGGGAGGCGACCTTC. Combining the CDR3 with reference TRBV9 and TRBJ1-2 gives the whole variable domain DSGVTQTPKHLITATGQRVTLRCSPRSGDLSVYWYQQSLDQGLQFLIQYYNGEERAKGNILERFSAQQFPDLHSELNLSSLELGDSALYFCASSEGGREATFGSGTRLTVV.

Points on this clonotype: The junction departs from the called germline gene at one end, perhaps through a read error. The CDR3 DNA sequence: TGTACCAGCAGGGGTCAAGAGACCCAGTACTTC. This translates into CTSRGQETQYF. The rearrangement links TRBV28 to TRBJ2-5; TRBD1 might be the D (6 bases). This CDR3 has 11 residues. Per the germline V gene, CDR1 is MDHEN and CDR2 is SYDVKM.

This clonotype was observed at least ten times. This sequence joins TRBV25-1 and TRBJ1-6; no firm D call. Trimming cost V 2 bases and J 2 bases, with 13 bases left between them. CDR1 MGHDK and CDR2 SYGVNS come from the germline V gene. This CDR3 contains 17 residues. The CDR3: CASSEGGRPPYNSPLHF. The CDR3 nucleotides read TGTGCCAGCAGTGAAGGAGGGAGGCCGCCCTATAATTCACCCCTCCACTTT.

This clonotype was seen a handful of times. A much larger clone lies a single base off, so this may be a read error. V and J are TRBV20-1 and TRBJ1-4; D gene unclear. The CDR3 spans 10 residues. Germline loops: CDR1 DFQATT, CDR2 SNEGSKA (reference sequence). V dropped 6 bases and J dropped 5 bases, with 4 bases sitting between them. The chain's CDR3 is CSAINEKLFF. CDR3 nucleotides: TGCAGTGCCATAAATGAAAAACTGTTTTTT.

Comment on this clonotype: This may come from a read error, since a much larger clone is one base off. The chain joins TRBV10-3 to TRBJ2-3; 16 bases fit TRBD2. V trimming: 6 bases; J trimming: 8 bases; junction bases outside the gene matches: 11. The V gene's germline CDR1 is ENHRY and CDR2 SYGVKD. This CDR3 is 17 amino acids long. The CDR3 bases are TGTGCCATCAGGGCCGGGACTAGCGGGAGGGCCGGGGTTACGCAGTATTTT. Its protein is CAIRAGTSGRAGVTQYF.

This clonotype was seen many times. The gene calls are TRBV24-1 and TRBJ2-2, with TRBD2 identical over 8 bases. V trimming: 4 bases; J trimming: 4 bases; junction bases outside the gene matches: 1. CDR3 length equals 14 residues. The V gene's germline CDR1 is KGHDR and CDR2 SFDVKD. DNA for the CDR3: TGTGCCACCAGTGAAACTAGCGGCACCGGGGAGCTGTTTTTT. It encodes CATSETSGTGELFF.

This clonotype was observed a handful of times. The chain couples TRBV20-1 to TRBJ2-1; either TRBD1 or TRBD2 may supply D (5 bases each). The germline V gene has CDR1 DFQATT and CDR2 SNEGSKA (reference sequence). The V end was cut by 4 bases, the J end by 5 bases, with 12 bases between. The CDR3 length is 13 residues. The CDR3 DNA is TGCAGTGCTAAGGGACCCCCAGACAATGAGCAGTTCTTC. This translates into CSAKGPPDNEQFF.

This clonotype was recorded many times. The V and J genes are TRBV27 and TRBJ2-3, with D unclear. Germline V gives CDR1 MNHEY, CDR2 SMNVEV (reference sequence). V lost 3 bases and J 5 bases, leaving 21 bases between the germline ends. The CDR3 is 17 residues long. CDR3 sequence: CASSFSSGRASRDTQYF. CDR3 in DNA: TGTGCCAGCAGTTTTTCCTCGGGTAGAGCATCCAGAGATACGCAGTATTTT.

This sequence joins TRBV9 and TRBJ1-3; perhaps TRBD1 as D (5 bases). Germline CDR1 SGDLS, CDR2 YYNGEE. V was trimmed by 5 bases and J by 0 bases, leaving 12 bases between them. The CDR3 is 15 residues long. CDR3 loop: CASSNKGSSGNTIYF. In DNA, the CDR3 is TGTGCCAGCAGTAATAAGGGGTCCTCTGGAAACACCATATATTTT. The entire variable domain, with the rest obtained from reference TRBV9 and TRBJ1-3, is as follows: DSGVTQTPKHLITATGQRVTLRCSPRSGDLSVYWYQQSLDQGLQFLIQYYNGEERAKGNILERFSAQQFPDLHSELNLSSLELGDSALYFCASSNKGSSGNTIYFGEGSWLTVV.

Only a few counts were recorded for this clonotype. CDR3 coding DNA: TGCGCCAGCCTGGGCCCCAATGAGCAGTTCTTC. Its translation: CASLGPNEQFF. The V gene is TRBV10-2, the J gene TRBJ2-1, with unresolved D. CDR1 and CDR2 from the germline V gene are WSHSY and SAAADI. Trimming removed 8 bases from V and 6 bases from J, with 8 bases in between. The CDR3 is 11 amino acids.

This clonotype was seen at least ten times. The chain couples TRBV5-1 to TRBJ2-7, with no clear D. This CDR3 has 14 residues. CDR1 and CDR2 from the germline V gene are SGHRS and YFSETQ. Trimming pared 0 bases from V and 1 base from J, leaving 8 bases between. CDR3 bases: TGCGCCAGCAGCTTGGATCAAAGGTCCTACGAGCAGTACTTC. Protein: CASSLDQRSYEQYF.

This clonotype was seen repeatedly, ten times or more. This chain links TRBV6-1 with TRBJ1-2, with TRBD1 matching over 8 bases. The germline CDR1 and CDR2 sequences are MNHNS and SASEGT. The V gene end was trimmed by 5 bases and the J gene end by 8 bases; junction bases not matched to a gene: 10. The CDR3 is 14 amino acids. The chain's CDR3 is CASSRGQGRDGYTF. In nucleotides, the CDR3 is TGTGCCAGCAGTCGAGGACAGGGAAGAGACGGCTACACCTTC.

Concerning this clonotype itself: Since a much larger clone is just one base distant, this may be a read error. V usage is TRBV18 and J usage is TRBJ2-1; 13 nucleotides match TRBD2. The V gene's germline CDR1 is KGHSH and CDR2 LQKENI. The CDR3 loop spans 14 amino acids. The trim removed 7 bases at V and 8 bases at J, leaving 5 bases unmatched. CDR3 sequence: CASLRTSGGDEQFF. The CDR3 nucleotides are TGTGCCAGCTTGCGGACTAGCGGGGGCGATGAGCAGTTCTTC.

This clonotype was seen ten or more times. The chain employs TRBV27 and TRBJ2-3; D possibly uses TRBD1 or TRBD2 (5 bases each). The CDR3 loop spans 14 amino acids. Germline V gives CDR1 MNHEY, CDR2 SMNVEV (reference sequence). V was shortened by 0 bases and J by 6 bases, with 10 bases between the two germline ends. The chain's CDR3 is CASSLSPWGDTQYF. The DNA of the CDR3 is TGTGCCAGCAGTTTATCCCCCTGGGGGGATACGCAGTATTTT.

This clonotype was recorded at least ten times. The chain employs TRBV7-9 and TRBJ1-4, with 9 bases aligning to TRBD1. The germline V gene encodes CDR1 SEHNR and CDR2 FQNEAQ (reference sequence). Germline trimming cut 2 bases from V and 8 bases from J; bases unmatched to any gene: 6. The CDR3 extends over 15 amino acids. The CDR3 nucleotides read TGTGCCAGCAGCTTAATCGGGACAGGGCCCGAAAAACTGTTTTTT. It translates to CASSLIGTGPEKLFF.

This clonotype has only a few counts. A much larger clone differs by one base, so this may be a read error. The V gene is TRBV27, the J gene TRBJ2-3, with a possible D match to TRBD2 (5 bases). Germline CDR1 reads MNHEY; CDR2 reads SMNVEV (reference sequence). V was trimmed by 3 bases and J by 2 bases, leaving 12 bases between them. CDR3 length: 15 residues. CDR3 in DNA: TGTGCCAGCAGTTTGCGGCGGGCCGTCACAGATACGCAGTATTTT. As protein: CASSLRRAVTDTQYF.

This clonotype was seen at least ten times. The chain is built from TRBV3-1 and TRBJ2-3; 10 positions agree with TRBD2. The CDR3 runs 16 residues. Germline V gives CDR1 LGHDT, CDR2 YNNKEL (reference sequence). V shed 1 base, J shed 2 bases, and the junction held 3 bases outside the gene matches. The CDR3 DNA reads as TGTGCCAGCAGCCAAGGTGGACTAGCGGTCACAGATACGCAGTATTTT. Amino acids: CASSQGGLAVTDTQYF.

This clonotype has ten or more counts. V is TRBV7-9 and J is TRBJ2-7; TRBD2 matches at 8 bases. V lost 2 bases and J lost 4; bases outside the gene matches: 7. This CDR3 is 15 amino acids long. The germline V gene has CDR1 SEHNR and CDR2 FQNEAQ (reference sequence). CDR3 DNA sequence: TGTGCCAGCAGCTTACAGCGGGGGCCTGTTTACGAGCAGTACTTC. Amino acid sequence: CASSLQRGPVYEQYF. Drawing the rest from reference TRBV7-9 and TRBJ2-7, the complete variable domain is DTGVSQNPRHKITKRGQNVTFRCDPISEHNRLYWYRQTLGQGPEFLTYFQNEAQLEKSRLLSDRFSAERPKGSFSTLEIQRTEQGDSAMYLCASSLQRGPVYEQYFGPGTRLTVT.

In this sample, this clonotype turned up a few times. The rearrangement joins TRBV28 to TRBJ2-5; tentative D call: TRBD1 (5 bases). Trimming removed 2 bases from V and 5 bases from J, with 15 bases in between. The V gene's germline CDR1 is MDHEN and CDR2 SYDVKM. This CDR3 has 15 amino acids. CDR3 nucleotide sequence: TGTGCCAGCAGTTTACAGGGAAGGGGCGGCGAGACCCAGTACTTC. The encoded protein is CASSLQGRGGETQYF.

This CDR3 is CASSESHILAGPDTQYF. The CDR3 coding sequence is TGTGCCAGCAGTGAGTCTCACATACTAGCGGGACCAGATACGCAGTATTTT. The chain joins TRBV6-1 to TRBJ2-3; 10 bases align to TRBD2. This CDR3 spans 17 amino acids. Germline V gene data show CDR1 as MNHNS and CDR2 as SASEGT. Unmatched junction bases numbered 10, after V lost 3 bases and J lost 4 bases.

This clonotype was found many times. The rearrangement uses TRBV12-3 or TRBV12-4 and TRBJ2-3; tentative D call: TRBD2 (5 bases). Trimming stripped 6 bases from V and 4 bases from J, with 20 bases between. The CDR3 is made up of 16 amino acids. Here the CDR3 DNA reads TGTGCCAGCAGCGTGGGGAGAGGGATCTTCTCAGATACGCAGTATTTT. It is translated as CASSVGRGIFSDTQYF.

The chain recombines TRBV2 with TRBJ1-5, with D perhaps TRBD1 (5 bases). Trimming stripped 6 bases from V and 4 bases from J, with 16 bases between. From germline, CDR1 is SNHLY and CDR2 FYNNEI. The CDR3 consists of 15 residues. The CDR3 sequence is CASRELGGTNQPQHF. The CDR3 nucleotides are TGTGCCAGCAGAGAGCTCGGAGGGACGAATCAGCCCCAGCATTTT. The variable domain in full, with the rest retrieved from reference TRBV2 and TRBJ1-5, is EPEVTQTPSHQVTQMGQEVILRCVPISNHLYFYWYRQILGQKVEFLVSFYNNEISEKSEIFDDQFSVERPDGSNFTLKIRSTKLEDSAMYFCASRELGGTNQPQHFGDGTRLSIL.